This T cell receptor (beta chain) appears in the sequencing data of a study of spatial heterogeneity in lung cancer. Study-wide context: Within raw reads, each unique TCR and UMI combination appeared on average more than ten times. Notes on the study in general: The appearance of ubiquitous expanded tumor TCRs in blood was greater at resection than follow-up.

MiXCR, applied by TCRdb to the 5' RACE reads, yields one record per CDR3 protein. The sample lists 15,000 to 20,000 distinct CDR3 sequences, 19% occurring once. Described time point: blood at routine non-recurrence follow-up after resection. TCRs were sequenced from unsorted whole RNA of tumor, nontumor lung or PBMC. CDR1 and CDR2 (germline): MDHEN, SYDVKM. V lost 5 bases to trimming and J lost 9 bases, with 8 bases between them. This CDR3 has 11 amino acids. Concerning this clonotype itself: What it recognizes is unknown.

The V gene is TRBV28, the J gene TRBJ2-1; unclear D gene. The sequence derives from a male donor with early-stage non-small cell lung cancer. The sequences come from PBMCs, collected at follow-up. The CDR3, as DNA: TGTGCCAGCAGTCCCTATGGTGAGCAGTTCTTC. Amino acids: CASSPYGEQFF. Drawing the rest from reference TRBV28 and TRBJ2-1, the complete variable domain is DVKVTQSSRYLVKRTGEKVFLECVQDMDHENMFWYRQDPGLGLRLIYFSYDVKMKEKGDIPEGYSVSREKKERFSLILESASTNQTSMYLCASSPYGEQFFGPGTRLTVL.